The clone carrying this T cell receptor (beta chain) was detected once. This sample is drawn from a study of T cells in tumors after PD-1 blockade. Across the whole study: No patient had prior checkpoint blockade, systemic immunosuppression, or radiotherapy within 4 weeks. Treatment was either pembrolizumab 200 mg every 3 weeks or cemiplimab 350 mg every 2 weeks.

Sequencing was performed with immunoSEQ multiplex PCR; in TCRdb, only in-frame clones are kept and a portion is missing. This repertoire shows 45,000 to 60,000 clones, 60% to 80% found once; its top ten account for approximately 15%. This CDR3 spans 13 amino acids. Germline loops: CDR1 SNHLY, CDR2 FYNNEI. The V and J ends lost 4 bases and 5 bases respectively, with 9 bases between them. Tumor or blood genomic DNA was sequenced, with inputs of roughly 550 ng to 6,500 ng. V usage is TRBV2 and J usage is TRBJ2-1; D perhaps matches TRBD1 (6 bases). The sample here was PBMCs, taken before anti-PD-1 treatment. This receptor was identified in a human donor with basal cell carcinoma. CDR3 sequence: CASSGGPNNEQFF. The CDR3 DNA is TGTGCCAGCAGTGGGGGGCCCAACAATGAGCAGTTCTTC.